The entry that follows covers one TCR beta chain sequence. Antigen: not known. These data originate in a study of cytomegalovirus exposure and HLA in healthy donors. Regarding the study as a whole: The classifier reportedly diagnosed cytomegalovirus status with high sensitivity and specificity. The authors later found TCR association rates varying by HLA locus, with DRB1 most and HLA-C fewest.

The PCR used 60 Vbeta and 13 Jbeta primers. This table comes from immunoSEQ multiplex PCR, and its TCRdb copy is limited to in-frame clones, with some not included. This sample has over 120,000 clones, with less than 10% found just once. This CDR3 is 14 amino acids long. CDR1 is SEHNR and CDR2 is FQNEAQ in the germline V gene (reference sequence). V lost 4 bases, J lost 9 bases, and 9 bases stayed unmatched. The sequenced sample was PBMCs. The chain is built from TRBV7-9 and TRBJ2-1, with TRBD1 matching over 7 bases. The TCR was taken from a man aged 50 to 59 in good health and CMV-seronegative. The CDR3 loop is CASSSDRVSAEQFF. The DNA of the CDR3 is TGTGCCAGCAGCTCCGACAGGGTTTCCGCTGAGCAGTTCTTC.